This T cell receptor (beta chain) was identified in a study of blood T cell repertoires in COVID-19. Study at large: Spain, Italy and the United States supplied samples that represented acute and convalescent COVID-19. In each case, the material was cDNA or gDNA derived from T cells, B-cell-depleted T cells, or PBMCs.

The data were produced by immunoSEQ multiplex PCR, yet TCRdb's version contains in-frame clones alone and is incomplete. The repertoire holds about 200,000 clones, with almost 90% as singletons. CDR3 length equals 16 residues. V was clipped by 1 base and J by 0 bases; unmatched bases: 5. From germline, CDR1 is SGHNT and CDR2 YYREEE (reference sequence). This chain connects TRBV5-4 to TRBJ2-7; 9 nucleotides match TRBD1. Specimen: peripheral blood. This clonotype originated in a young man with active or convalescent COVID-19. Here the CDR3 reads CASSLSGTGHSYEQYF. The CDR3 DNA reads TGTGCCAGCAGCTTGTCCGGGACAGGGCACTCCTACGAGCAGTACTTC. The full variable domain, with the rest looked up from reference TRBV5-4 and TRBJ2-7, is ETGVTQSPTHLIKTRGQQVTLRCSSQSGHNTVSWYQQALGQGPQFIFQYYREEENGRGNFPPRFSGLQFPNYSSELNVNALELDDSALYLCASSLSGTGHSYEQYFGPGTRLTVT.